Sequencing of this T cell receptor (beta chain) was carried out in a study of T cell repertoires in ileal Crohn's disease. The assay was immunoSEQ multiplex PCR, and TCRdb's table has in-frame clones only and misses some. The sample yields 3,000 to 5,000 clones, around 80% seen once. The study, taken as a whole, reports: Sorted CD8 T cells held more high-frequency clones than CD4.

Germline V gene sequence: CDR1 MDHEN, CDR2 SYDVKM. The CDR3 spans 11 residues. V was shortened by 5 bases and J by 10 bases, with 10 bases between the two germline ends. As concerns this clone: Its matching antigen is unknown.

J is TRBJ2-3 and V is TRBV28; D ambiguous. Material for sequencing was ileal tissue. This sequence was found in an adult with Crohn's disease. As DNA, the CDR3 is TGTGCCAGCAGTGTGCAGGATCCGCAGTATTTT. Amino acid sequence: CASSVQDPQYF.